The 5 T cell receptor beta chains below come from one sample, sequenced in a study of T cell changes during pregnancy in multiple sclerosis. Profiled with immunoSEQ multiplex PCR; TCRdb holds only in-frame clones, not every one. The repertoire holds 85,000 to 100,000 clones, with approximately 92% as singletons. Sample: peripheral blood, taken after pregnancy. These receptors all stem from a female donor with multiple sclerosis, enrolled in a pregnancy study.

The gene calls are TRBV7-2 and TRBJ1-1; D is ambiguous. Germline V gene data show CDR1 as SGHTA and CDR2 as FQGNSA. V dropped 1 base and J dropped 0 bases, with 9 bases sitting between them. This CDR3 spans 15 amino acids. CDR3 sequence (DNA): TGTGCCAGCAGCTTAGTTCCAATGTTGAACACTGAAGCTTTCTTT. Encoded protein: CASSLVPMLNTEAFF.

The rearrangement links TRBV28 to TRBJ2-7, with TRBD2 matching 8 bases. Germline assignment: CDR1 MDHEN and CDR2 SYDVKM. J was trimmed by 7 bases and V by 4 bases; bases with no gene match: 9. The CDR3 has 14 amino acids. CDR3 sequence: CASSWIREGREQYF. CDR3 nucleotides: TGTGCCAGCAGTTGGATACGGGAGGGCCGGGAGCAGTACTTC. Based on the CDR3 plus reference TRBV28 and TRBJ2-7, the full variable domain is DVKVTQSSRYLVKRTGEKVFLECVQDMDHENMFWYRQDPGLGLRLIYFSYDVKMKEKGDIPEGYSVSREKKERFSLILESASTNQTSMYLCASSWIREGREQYFGPGTRLTVT.

This chain links TRBV7-8 with TRBJ2-7; TRBD2 is a possible D gene (6 bases). Trimming removed 2 bases at V and 7 bases at J, with 18 bases between. The CDR3 consists of 15 residues. Germline lookup yields CDR1 SGHVS and CDR2 FQNEAQ. DNA for the CDR3: TGTGCCAGCAGCTTAAGGTCGCGGGGAAATGGGGAGCAGTACTTC. This translates into CASSLRSRGNGEQYF.

The chain is built from TRBV5-1 and TRBJ1-1; 7 bases align to TRBD1. CDR1 and CDR2 from the germline V gene are SGHRS and YFSETQ. This CDR3 spans 15 amino acids. J was trimmed by 4 bases and V by 0 bases; bases with no gene match: 6. The CDR3: CASSLADRESTEAFF. Here the CDR3 DNA reads TGCGCCAGCAGCTTGGCCGACAGGGAGAGCACTGAAGCTTTCTTT.

This clone was observed a few times. The chain carries TRBV2 and TRBJ1-5, with D possibly TRBD1 on 5 matching bases. V lost 7 bases to trimming and J lost 4 bases, with 14 bases between them. The CDR3 is 14 amino acids. Germline lookup yields CDR1 SNHLY and CDR2 FYNNEI. This CDR3 is CASNLAGINQPQHF. CDR3 sequence (DNA): TGTGCCAGCAACCTGGCAGGGATTAATCAGCCCCAGCATTTT.